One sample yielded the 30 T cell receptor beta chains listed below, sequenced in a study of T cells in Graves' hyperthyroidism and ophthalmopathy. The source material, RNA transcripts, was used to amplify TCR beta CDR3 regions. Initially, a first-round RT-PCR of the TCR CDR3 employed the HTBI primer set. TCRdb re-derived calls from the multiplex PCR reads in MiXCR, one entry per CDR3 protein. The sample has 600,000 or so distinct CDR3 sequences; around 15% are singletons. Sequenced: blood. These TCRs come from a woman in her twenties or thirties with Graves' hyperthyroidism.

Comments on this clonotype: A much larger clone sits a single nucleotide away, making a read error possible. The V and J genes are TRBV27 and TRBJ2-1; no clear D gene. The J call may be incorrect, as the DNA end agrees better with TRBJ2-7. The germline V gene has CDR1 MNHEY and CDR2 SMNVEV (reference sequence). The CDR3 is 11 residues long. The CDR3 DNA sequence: TGTGCCAGCAGTTCAACGGATGAGCAGTACTTC. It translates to CASSSTDEQYF.

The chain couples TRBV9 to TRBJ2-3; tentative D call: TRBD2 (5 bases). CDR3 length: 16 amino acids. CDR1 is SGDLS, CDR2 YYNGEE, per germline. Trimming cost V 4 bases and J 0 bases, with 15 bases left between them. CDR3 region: CASSPSAETSTDTQYF. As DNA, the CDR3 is TGTGCCAGCAGCCCTTCAGCGGAGACTAGCACAGATACGCAGTATTTT.

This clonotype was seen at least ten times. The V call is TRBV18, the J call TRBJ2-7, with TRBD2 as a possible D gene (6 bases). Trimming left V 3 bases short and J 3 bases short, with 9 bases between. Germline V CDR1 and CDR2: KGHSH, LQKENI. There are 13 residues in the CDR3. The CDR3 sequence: CASSPTRNYEQYF. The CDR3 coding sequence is TGTGCCAGCTCACCGACTAGAAACTACGAGCAGTACTTC.

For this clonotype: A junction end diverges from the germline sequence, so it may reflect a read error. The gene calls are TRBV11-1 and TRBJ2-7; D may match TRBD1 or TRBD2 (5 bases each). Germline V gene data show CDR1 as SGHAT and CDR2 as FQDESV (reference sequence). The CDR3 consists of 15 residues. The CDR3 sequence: CASGLEGRHTYEQYF. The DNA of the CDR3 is TGTGCCAGCGGCTTAGAGGGACGGCATACCTACGAGCAGTACTTC.

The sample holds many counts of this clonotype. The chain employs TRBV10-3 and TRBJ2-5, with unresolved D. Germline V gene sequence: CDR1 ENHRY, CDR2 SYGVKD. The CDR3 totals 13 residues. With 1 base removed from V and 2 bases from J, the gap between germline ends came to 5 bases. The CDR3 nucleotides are TGTGCCATCAGTGAGTACCAGCAAGAGACCCAGTACTTC. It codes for CAISEYQQETQYF.

The CDR3: CASSPQGGNEKLFF. In DNA form, the CDR3 reads TGTGCCAGCAGCCCTCAGGGCGGCAATGAAAAACTGTTTTTT. The chain joins TRBV7-6 to TRBJ1-4; D is possibly TRBD1 (5 bases). V was trimmed by 5 bases and J by 5 bases, leaving 12 bases between them. There are 14 residues in the CDR3. Germline CDR1 SGHVS, CDR2 FNYEAQ. The full variable domain, rest sourced from reference TRBV7-6 and TRBJ1-4, is GAGVSQSPRYKVTKRGQDVALRCDPISGHVSLYWYRQALGQGPEFLTYFNYEAQQDKSGLPNDRFSAERPEGSISTLTIQRTEQRDSAMYRCASSPQGGNEKLFFGSGTQLSVL.

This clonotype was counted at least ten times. CDR3 sequence (DNA): TGTGCCATTACGGGGGGCGGGCTTCTCGTGTACAATGAGCAGTTCTTC. Translating gives CAITGGGLLVYNEQFF. The rearrangement joins TRBV2 to TRBJ2-1, with D tentatively TRBD2 (7 bases). Deletions cut 10 bases from V and 4 bases from J, with 23 bases between. Germline V gene data show CDR1 as SNHLY and CDR2 as FYNNEI. This CDR3 has 16 residues. Full variable domain (missing parts from reference TRBV2 and TRBJ2-1): EPEVTQTPSHQVTQMGQEVILRCVPISNHLYFYWYRQILGQKVEFLVSFYNNEISEKSEIFDDQFSVERPDGSNFTLKIRSTKLEDSAMYFCAITGGGLLVYNEQFFGPGTRLTVL.

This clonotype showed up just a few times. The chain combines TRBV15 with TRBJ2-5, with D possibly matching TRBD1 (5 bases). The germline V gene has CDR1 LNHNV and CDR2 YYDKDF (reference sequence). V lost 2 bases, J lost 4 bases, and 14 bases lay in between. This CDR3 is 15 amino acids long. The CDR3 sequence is CATSRTHRQRETQYF. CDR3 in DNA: TGTGCCACCAGCAGAACCCACCGACAGAGAGAGACCCAGTACTTC.

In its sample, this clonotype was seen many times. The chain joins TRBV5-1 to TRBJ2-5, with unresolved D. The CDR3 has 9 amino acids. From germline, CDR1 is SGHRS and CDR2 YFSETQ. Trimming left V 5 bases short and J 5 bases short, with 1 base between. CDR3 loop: CASSETQYF. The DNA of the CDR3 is TGCGCCAGCAGTGAGACCCAGTACTTC.

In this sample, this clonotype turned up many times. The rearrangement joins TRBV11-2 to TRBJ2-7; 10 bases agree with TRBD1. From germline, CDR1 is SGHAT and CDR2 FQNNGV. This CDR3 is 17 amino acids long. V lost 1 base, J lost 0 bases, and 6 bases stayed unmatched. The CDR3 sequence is CASSLGQGTGASYEQYF. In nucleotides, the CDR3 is TGTGCCAGCAGCTTAGGACAGGGGACAGGGGCCTCCTACGAGCAGTACTTC.

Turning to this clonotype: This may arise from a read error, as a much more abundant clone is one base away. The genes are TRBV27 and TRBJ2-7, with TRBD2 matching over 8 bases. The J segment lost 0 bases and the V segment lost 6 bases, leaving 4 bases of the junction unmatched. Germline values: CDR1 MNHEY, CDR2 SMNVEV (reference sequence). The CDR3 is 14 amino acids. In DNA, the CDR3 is TGTGCCAGCAGACTAGCGGAGAGCTCCTACGAGCAGTACTTC. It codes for CASRLAESSYEQYF.

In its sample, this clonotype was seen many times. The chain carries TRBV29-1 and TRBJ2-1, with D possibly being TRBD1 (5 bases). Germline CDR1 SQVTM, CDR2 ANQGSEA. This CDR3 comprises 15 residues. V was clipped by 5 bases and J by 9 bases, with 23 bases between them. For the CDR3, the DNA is TGCAGCGTTACCCCCTTCAAGGCAGGGCCTAGTGAGCAGTTCTTC. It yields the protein CSVTPFKAGPSEQFF.

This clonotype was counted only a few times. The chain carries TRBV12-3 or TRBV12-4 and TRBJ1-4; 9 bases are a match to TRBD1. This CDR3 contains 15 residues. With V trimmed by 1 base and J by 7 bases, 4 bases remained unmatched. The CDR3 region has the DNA TGTGCCAGCAGTTTAGGGACAGGGGAAGCTGAAAAACTGTTTTTT. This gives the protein CASSLGTGEAEKLFF.

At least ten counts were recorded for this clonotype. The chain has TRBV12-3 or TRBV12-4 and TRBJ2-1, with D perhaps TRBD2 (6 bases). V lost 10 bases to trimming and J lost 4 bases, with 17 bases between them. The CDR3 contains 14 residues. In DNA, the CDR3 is TGTGCCACCGCTCGCGGGGAAGGATACAATGAGCAGTTCTTC. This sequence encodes CATARGEGYNEQFF.

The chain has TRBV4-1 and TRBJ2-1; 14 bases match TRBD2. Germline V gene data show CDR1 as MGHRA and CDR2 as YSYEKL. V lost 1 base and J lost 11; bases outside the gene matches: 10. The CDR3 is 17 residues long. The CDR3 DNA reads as TGCGCCAGCAGCCAAGGACTAGCGGGAGGGCCCATCTCGAAGCAGTTCTTC. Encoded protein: CASSQGLAGGPISKQFF.

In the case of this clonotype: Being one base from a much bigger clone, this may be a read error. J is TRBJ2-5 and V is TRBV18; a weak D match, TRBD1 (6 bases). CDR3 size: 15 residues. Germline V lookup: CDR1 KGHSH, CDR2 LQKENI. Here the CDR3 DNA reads TGTGCCAGCCCACCCTTCAGGGGTGGTCAAGAGACCCAGTACTTC. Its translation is CASPPFRGGQETQYF.

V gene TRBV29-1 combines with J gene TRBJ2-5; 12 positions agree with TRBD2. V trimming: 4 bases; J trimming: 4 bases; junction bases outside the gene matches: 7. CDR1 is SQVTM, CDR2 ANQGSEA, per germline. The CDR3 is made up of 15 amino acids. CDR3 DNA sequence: TGCAGCGTTGGGCTAGCGGGAGGGAGGCCAGAGACCCAGTACTTC. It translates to CSVGLAGGRPETQYF.

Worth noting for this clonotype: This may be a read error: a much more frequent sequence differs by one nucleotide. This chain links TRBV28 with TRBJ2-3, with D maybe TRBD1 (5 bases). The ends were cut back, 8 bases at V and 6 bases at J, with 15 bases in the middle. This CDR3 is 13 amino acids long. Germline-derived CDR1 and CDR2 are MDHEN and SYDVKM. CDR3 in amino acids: CASGPGPADTQYF. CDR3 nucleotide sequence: TGTGCCAGCGGACCAGGGCCGGCGGATACGCAGTATTTT. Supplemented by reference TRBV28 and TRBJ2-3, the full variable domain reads DVKVTQSSRYLVKRTGEKVFLECVQDMDHENMFWYRQDPGLGLRLIYFSYDVKMKEKGDIPEGYSVSREKKERFSLILESASTNQTSMYLCASGPGPADTQYFGPGTRLTVL.

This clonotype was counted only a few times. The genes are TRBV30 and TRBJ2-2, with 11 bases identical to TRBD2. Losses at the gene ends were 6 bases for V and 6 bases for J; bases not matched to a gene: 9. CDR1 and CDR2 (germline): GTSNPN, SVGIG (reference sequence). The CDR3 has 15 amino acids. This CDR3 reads CACPLAGVGSGELFF. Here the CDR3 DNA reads TGTGCCTGTCCACTAGCGGGAGTCGGTTCCGGGGAGCTGTTTTTT.

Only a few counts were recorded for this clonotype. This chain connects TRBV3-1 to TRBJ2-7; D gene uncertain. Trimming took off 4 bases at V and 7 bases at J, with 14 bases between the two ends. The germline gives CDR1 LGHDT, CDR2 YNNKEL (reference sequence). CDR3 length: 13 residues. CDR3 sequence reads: CASSPRADSEQYF. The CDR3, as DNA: TGTGCCAGCAGCCCCCGAGCCGATTCGGAGCAGTACTTC.

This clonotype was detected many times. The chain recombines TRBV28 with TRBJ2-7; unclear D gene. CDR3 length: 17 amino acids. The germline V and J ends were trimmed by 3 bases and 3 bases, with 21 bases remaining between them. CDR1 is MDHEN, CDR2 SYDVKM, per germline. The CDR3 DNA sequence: TGTGCCAGCAGTTTGGGTACAATCCCTTTTGCCGTCTACGAGCAGTACTTC. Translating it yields CASSLGTIPFAVYEQYF.

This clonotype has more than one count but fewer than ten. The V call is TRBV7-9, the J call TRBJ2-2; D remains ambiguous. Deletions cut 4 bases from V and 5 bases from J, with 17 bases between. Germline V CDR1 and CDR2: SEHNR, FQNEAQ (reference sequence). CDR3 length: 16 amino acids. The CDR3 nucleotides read TGTGCCAGCAGCTCTACCCCCGGACGCCATACCGGGGAGCTGTTTTTT. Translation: CASSSTPGRHTGELFF.

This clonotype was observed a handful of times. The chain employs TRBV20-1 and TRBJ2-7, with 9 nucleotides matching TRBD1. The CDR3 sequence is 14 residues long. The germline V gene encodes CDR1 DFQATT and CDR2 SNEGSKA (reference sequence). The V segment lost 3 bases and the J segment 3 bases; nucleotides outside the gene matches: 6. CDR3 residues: CSASPGQGIYEQYF. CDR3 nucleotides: TGCAGTGCTAGTCCGGGACAGGGTATCTACGAGCAGTACTTC.

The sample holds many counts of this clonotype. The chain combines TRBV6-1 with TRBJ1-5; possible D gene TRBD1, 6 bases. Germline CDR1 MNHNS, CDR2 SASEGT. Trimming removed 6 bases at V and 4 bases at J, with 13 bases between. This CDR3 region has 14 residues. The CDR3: CASSMTGFNQPQHF. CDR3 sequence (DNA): TGTGCCAGCAGCATGACAGGATTTAATCAGCCCCAGCATTTT.

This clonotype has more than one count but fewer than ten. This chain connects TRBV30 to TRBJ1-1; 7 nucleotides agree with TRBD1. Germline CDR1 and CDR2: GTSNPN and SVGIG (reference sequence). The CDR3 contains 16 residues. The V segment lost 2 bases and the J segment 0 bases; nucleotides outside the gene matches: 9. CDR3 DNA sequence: TGTGCCTGGAGTTCCACCGGGACAGACATGAACACTGAAGCTTTCTTT. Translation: CAWSSTGTDMNTEAFF.

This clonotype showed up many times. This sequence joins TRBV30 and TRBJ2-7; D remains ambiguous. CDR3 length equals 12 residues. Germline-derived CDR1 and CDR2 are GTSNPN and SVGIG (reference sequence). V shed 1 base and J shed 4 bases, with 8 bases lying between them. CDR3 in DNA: TGTGCCTGGAGTGGCGGCGGATACGAGCAGTACTTC. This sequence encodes CAWSGGGYEQYF.

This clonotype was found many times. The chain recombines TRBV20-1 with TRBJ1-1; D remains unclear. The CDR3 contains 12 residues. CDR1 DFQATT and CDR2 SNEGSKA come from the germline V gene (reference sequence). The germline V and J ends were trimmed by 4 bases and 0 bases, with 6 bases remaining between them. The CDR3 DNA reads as TGCAGTGCTAAGGGAATGAACACTGAAGCTTTCTTT. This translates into CSAKGMNTEAFF.

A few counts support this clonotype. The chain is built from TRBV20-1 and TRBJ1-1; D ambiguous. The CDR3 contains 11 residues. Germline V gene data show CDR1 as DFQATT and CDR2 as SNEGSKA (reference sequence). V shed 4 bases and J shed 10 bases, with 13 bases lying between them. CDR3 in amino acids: CSATLGPGAFF. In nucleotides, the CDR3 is TGCAGTGCTACCCTTGGTCCTGGAGCTTTCTTT.

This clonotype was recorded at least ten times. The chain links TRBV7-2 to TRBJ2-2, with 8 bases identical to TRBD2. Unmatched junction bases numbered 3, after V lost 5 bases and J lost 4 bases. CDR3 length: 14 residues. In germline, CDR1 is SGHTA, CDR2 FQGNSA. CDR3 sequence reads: CASSTGLATGELFF. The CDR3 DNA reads TGTGCCAGCAGCACTGGACTAGCCACCGGGGAGCTGTTTTTT.

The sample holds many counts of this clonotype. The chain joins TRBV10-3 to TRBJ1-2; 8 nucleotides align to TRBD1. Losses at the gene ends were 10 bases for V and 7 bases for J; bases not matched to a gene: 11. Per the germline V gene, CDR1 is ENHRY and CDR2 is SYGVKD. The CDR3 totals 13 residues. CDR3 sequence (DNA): TGTGCCAGCGCATCAGGGGGCCATCGTGGCTACACCTTC. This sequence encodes CASASGGHRGYTF.